Listed below are T cell receptor beta chains from one sample, sequenced in a study of OX40 agonist ivuxolimab in advanced cancers. Data came from immunoSEQ multiplex PCR; TCRdb stores just in-frame clones and leaves some out. Altogether around 30,000 clones are present, around nine tenths being singletons, with the ten largest covering 25% to 40%. Sequences were derived from CD4+ or CD8+ T cells sorted from blood, sampled in a trial of the OX40 agonist ivuxolimab. All receptors derive from an adult with an advanced solid tumor such as melanoma, head and neck, liver or kidney cancer. CDR3s include the opening cysteine and the closing phenylalanine or tryptophan. A D gene is named only where the DNA matches it firmly. Clone size is given for some rows only: seen once, a few or many times, or a class if the clone is expanded.

v_call	clone_size	d_call	j_call	cdr3_aa	cdr3_nt
TRBV28	.	.	TRBJ2-7	CASSFPLLGHFPYEQYF	TGTGCCAGCAGTTTTCCCCTCCTTGGACATTTCCCCTACGAGCAGTACTTC
TRBV9	.	.	TRBJ1-1	CASSVAIRNTEAFF	TGTGCCAGCAGCGTAGCCATCCGGAACACTGAAGCTTTCTTT
TRBV5-1	.	TRBD1	TRBJ1-1	CASSTGVVVRTEAFF	TGCGCCAGCTCGACAGGGGTCGTAGTGAGGACTGAAGCTTTCTTT
TRBV9	.	TRBD1	TRBJ2-2	CASRRTGTGGPGELFF	TGTGCCAGCAGACGAACCGGGACAGGGGGCCCCGGGGAGCTGTTTTTT
TRBV15	.	TRBD1	TRBJ2-7	CATGETGQAYYEQYF	TGTGCCACCGGGGAGACGGGACAGGCGTACTACGAGCAGTACTTC
TRBV4-1	.	.	TRBJ2-2	CASSPNTGTGTGELFF	TGCGCCAGCAGCCCCAACACAGGGACCGGCACCGGGGAGCTGTTTTTT
TRBV6-4	.	.	TRBJ2-1	CASSESLPRDLWGAYNEQFF	TGTGCCAGCAGTGAATCCCTTCCGAGAGACCTTTGGGGGGCTTACAATGAGCAGTTCTTC
TRBV29-1	.	.	TRBJ2-2	CSVFFPRTGELFF	TGCAGCGTTTTTTTCCCCCGTACCGGGGAGCTGTTTTTT
TRBV7-7	.	.	TRBJ1-3	CASSAGPGNTIYF	TGTGCCAGCAGTGCAGGGCCTGGAAACACCATATATTTT
TRBV7-9	.	.	TRBJ1-4	CASSRTETNEKLFF	TGTGCCAGCAGCCGGACAGAGACTAATGAAAAACTGTTTTTT
TRBV7-8	.	TRBD2	TRBJ2-1	CASTPGGSGAEQFF	TGTGCCAGCACCCCTGGGGGGAGCGGGGCTGAGCAGTTCTTC
TRBV4-1	.	.	TRBJ2-3	CASSQGLTDTQYF	TGCGCCAGCAGCCAAGGGCTCACAGATACGCAGTATTTT
TRBV7-6	.	.	TRBJ2-3	CASSLGGRDLDTQYF	TGTGCCAGCAGCTTAGGAGGTAGGGATTTGGATACGCAGTATTTT
TRBV28	.	.	TRBJ1-2	CASSLRAGSYGYTF	TGTGCCAGCAGTTTAAGGGCAGGGAGCTATGGCTACACCTTC
TRBV6-5	large	TRBD1	TRBJ2-7	CASSYRTGTGGNEQYF	TGTGCCAGCAGTTATAGGACCGGGACAGGGGGCAACGAGCAGTACTTC
TRBV5-6	.	TRBD1	TRBJ1-2	CASSLGQGAGYTF	TGTGCCAGCAGCTTGGGACAGGGGGCTGGCTACACCTTC
TRBV27	.	.	TRBJ2-7	CASTQIQGNLYEQYF	TGTGCCAGCACCCAAATCCAGGGGAATTTGTACGAGCAGTACTTC
TRBV7-9	once	TRBD1	TRBJ2-3	CASSLAGDRGPDTQYF	TGTGCCAGCAGCTTAGCAGGCGACAGGGGTCCAGATACGCAGTATTTT
TRBV27	.	TRBD2	TRBJ2-1	CASRGAGGQYNEQFF	TGTGCCAGCAGGGGAGCGGGAGGGCAATACAATGAGCAGTTCTTC
TRBV19	few	TRBD1	TRBJ1-1	CASTMGAGGTEAFF	TGTGCCAGTACCATGGGGGCAGGGGGCACTGAAGCTTTCTTT
TRBV10-2	.	.	TRBJ1-5	CASSEGRENQPQHF	TGCGCCAGCAGTGAGGGCAGGGAGAATCAGCCCCAGCATTTT
TRBV11-2	.	.	TRBJ2-1	CASSLEFAAGREQFF	TGTGCCAGCAGCTTAGAATTCGCCGCGGGAAGGGAGCAGTTCTTC
TRBV7-9	.	.	TRBJ1-1	CASSLPAADEAFF	TGTGCCAGCAGCTTACCGGCGGCCGATGAAGCTTTCTTT
TRBV27	.	TRBD1	TRBJ2-7	CASSHTGTGVYEQYF	TGTGCCAGCTCACACACCGGGACAGGGGTTTACGAGCAGTACTTC
TRBV6-5	.	TRBD1	TRBJ1-2	CASSQLGTGYGYTF	TGTGCCAGCAGCCAATTAGGGACAGGGTATGGCTACACCTTC
TRBV6-1	.	.	TRBJ1-4	CATLGGLEKLFF	TGTGCCACCCTGGGGGGACTTGAAAAACTGTTTTTT
TRBV6-5	.	.	TRBJ1-2	CASSFGGIYYGYTF	TGTGCCAGCAGTTTCGGGGGGATCTACTATGGCTACACCTTC